This T cell receptor (beta chain) was sequenced in a study of T-cell memory formation after mild COVID-19. The CDR3 extends over 10 amino acids. Germline V gene lookup returns CDR1 SNHLY and CDR2 FYNNEI. V lost 2 bases to trimming and J lost 12 bases, with 4 bases between them. In TCRdb, the 5' RACE reads were re-called with MiXCR into one record per CDR3 protein. The sample yields more than 350,000 distinct CDR3 sequences, 16% seen once. A few counts support this clonotype. Antigen specificity is unknown. Broader study findings: Clones that shrank (day 15 to 85) were balanced CD4/CD8, whereas later expanders leaned CD4+.

This chain links TRBV2 with TRBJ2-2; D call uncertain. The sequence was obtained from a man between 18 and 29 years old who had mild COVID-19 (a few samples of this study predate the infection). Cell type and time point are not known. Source material: PBMCs or a T cell subset sorted from them (not recorded which). The CDR3: CASSERKLFF. In DNA form, the CDR3 reads TGTGCCAGCAGTGAAAGAAAGCTGTTTTTT.